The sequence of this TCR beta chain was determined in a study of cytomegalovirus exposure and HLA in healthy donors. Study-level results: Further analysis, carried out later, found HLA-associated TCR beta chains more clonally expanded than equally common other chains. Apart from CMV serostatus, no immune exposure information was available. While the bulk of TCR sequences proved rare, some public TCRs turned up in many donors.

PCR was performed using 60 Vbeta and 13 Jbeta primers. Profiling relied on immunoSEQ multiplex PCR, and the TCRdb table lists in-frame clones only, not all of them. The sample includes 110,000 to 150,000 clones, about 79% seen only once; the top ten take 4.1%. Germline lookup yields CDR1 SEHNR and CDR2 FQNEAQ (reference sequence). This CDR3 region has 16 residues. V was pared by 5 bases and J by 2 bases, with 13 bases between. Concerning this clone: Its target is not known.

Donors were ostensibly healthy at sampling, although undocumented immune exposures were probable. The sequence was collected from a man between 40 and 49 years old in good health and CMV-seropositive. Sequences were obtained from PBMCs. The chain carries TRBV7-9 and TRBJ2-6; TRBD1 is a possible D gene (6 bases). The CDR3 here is CASSQYQGPGANVLTF. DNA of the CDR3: TGTGCCAGCAGCCAATACCAGGGGCCTGGGGCCAACGTCCTGACTTTC.